Presented here are 25 T cell receptor beta chains from one specimen sequenced in a study of beta chain features in type 1 diabetes. Expressed TCRB transcripts were sequenced because the entire RNA isolate underwent reverse transcription. Profiled with immunoSEQ multiplex PCR; TCRdb holds only in-frame clones, not every one. The sample has 850,000 to 900,000 clones, about a sixth seen once; the top ten hold about 0.025%. The sample comprised naive CD4+ T cells from blood. The origin of the receptors is a woman aged 18 to 35 in good health.

This clone has only a few counts. The chain has TRBV2 and TRBJ2-4; D gene uncertain. The CDR3 has 13 amino acids. Germline V gene sequence: CDR1 SNHLY, CDR2 FYNNEI. V was trimmed by 4 bases and J by 5 bases, leaving 9 bases between them. This chain's CDR3 is CASSVGRQNIQYF. CDR3 coding DNA: TGTGCCAGCAGTGTGGGTAGACAAAACATTCAGTACTTC.

The chain joins TRBV6-5 to TRBJ2-4, with D perhaps TRBD1 or TRBD2 (5 bases each). The CDR3 is 13 residues long. V was trimmed by 5 bases and J by 8 bases, leaving 13 bases between them. The germline gives CDR1 MNHEY, CDR2 SVGAGI. The chain's CDR3 is CASSVPGRHIQYF. Here the CDR3 DNA reads TGTGCCAGCAGTGTCCCGGGACGGCACATTCAGTACTTC.

The CDR3 coding sequence is TGTGCCAGCAGCCCGACCGGGACAGGCTACAATGAGCAGTTCTTC. Translation: CASSPTGTGYNEQFF. The rearrangement uses TRBV5-4 and TRBJ2-1; 8 bases fit TRBD1. CDR3 size: 15 residues. V gave up 4 bases and J gave up 3 bases; unmatched junction bases: 6. Per the germline V gene, CDR1 is SGHNT and CDR2 is YYREEE (reference sequence).

The chain carries TRBV5-6 and TRBJ2-3; D is unclear. Germline loops: CDR1 SGHDT, CDR2 YYEEEE. This CDR3 is built from 13 residues. V was clipped by 0 bases and J by 0 bases, with 2 bases between them. CDR3 region: CASSLVSTDTQYF. CDR3 nucleotides: TGTGCCAGCAGCTTGGTGAGCACAGATACGCAGTATTTT.

This clone came up a few times. Here the CDR3 reads CASSLVPSGGEQFF. CDR3 in DNA: TGTGCCAGCAGCTTAGTGCCTAGCGGCGGTGAGCAGTTCTTC. The chain carries TRBV13 and TRBJ2-1; 7 bases map to TRBD2. Per germline, CDR1 PRHDT and CDR2 FYEKMQ (reference sequence). The junction had 6 bases not matched to a gene; V was cut back by 1 base and J by 9 bases. The CDR3 totals 14 residues.

The V gene is TRBV5-1, the J gene TRBJ2-2, with D perhaps matching TRBD1 or TRBD2 (5 bases each). Trimming took 1 base from V and 6 from J, leaving 19 bases between them. Per the germline V gene, CDR1 is SGHRS and CDR2 is YFSETQ. The length of the CDR3 is 17 residues. CDR3 DNA sequence: TGCGCCAGCAGCTTGTTTCGTCCGGGGCCCTTGTCCGGGGAGCTGTTTTTT. Translating gives CASSLFRPGPLSGELFF.

The J gene is TRBJ2-7, the V gene TRBV5-4, with TRBD2 as a possible D gene (5 bases). Trimming left V 4 bases short and J 0 bases short, with 14 bases between. Germline V gene data show CDR1 as SGHNT and CDR2 as YYREEE (reference sequence). CDR3 length: 15 amino acids. Here the CDR3 reads CASSPTGSLSYEQYF. For the CDR3, the DNA is TGTGCCAGCAGCCCCACGGGGTCCCTCTCCTACGAGCAGTACTTC. The full variable domain, rest sourced from reference TRBV5-4 and TRBJ2-7, is ETGVTQSPTHLIKTRGQQVTLRCSSQSGHNTVSWYQQALGQGPQFIFQYYREEENGRGNFPPRFSGLQFPNYSSELNVNALELDDSALYLCASSPTGSLSYEQYFGPGTRLTVT.

DNA for the CDR3: TGTGCCAGCAGCAAAAGAGCGGGAGGGCCGAGCACAGATACGCAGTATTTT. Protein product: CASSKRAGGPSTDTQYF. The J gene is TRBJ2-3, the V gene TRBV9; 10 positions agree with TRBD2. The V segment lost 4 bases and the J segment 0 bases; nucleotides outside the gene matches: 8. Germline V CDR1 and CDR2: SGDLS, YYNGEE. There are 17 residues in the CDR3.

V is TRBV6-1 and J is TRBJ2-7; D gene unclear. The CDR3 totals 10 residues. V dropped 7 bases and J dropped 3 bases, with 4 bases sitting between them. CDR1 and CDR2 (germline): MNHNS, SASEGT. CDR3 protein: CASNDYEQYF. DNA of the CDR3: TGTGCCAGCAACGACTACGAGCAGTACTTC.

The rearrangement joins TRBV2 to TRBJ1-4; no firm D call. CDR3 length equals 11 residues. V dropped 6 bases and J dropped 5 bases, with 4 bases sitting between them. Germline-derived CDR1 and CDR2 are SNHLY and FYNNEI. CDR3: CASSLNEKLFF. In DNA form, the CDR3 reads TGTGCCAGCAGCCTAAATGAAAAACTGTTTTTT.

This clone was counted between two and nine times. This rearrangement joins TRBV25-1 to TRBJ2-3; TRBD2 aligns across 9 bases. Germline CDR1 reads MGHDK; CDR2 reads SYGVNS. The trim removed 2 bases at V and 6 bases at J, leaving 6 bases unmatched. This CDR3 contains 15 residues. Here the CDR3 DNA reads TGTGCCAGCAGTGAACGCGGGAGGGCCGGCGATACGCAGTATTTT. Its protein product is CASSERGRAGDTQYF.

This clone was observed a handful of times. This chain joins TRBV7-2 and TRBJ2-5; no clear D gene. Trimming shortened V by 5 bases and J by 5 bases, and 15 bases separated the two germline ends. CDR3 length: 14 amino acids. CDR1 is SGHTA, CDR2 FQGNSA, per germline. DNA for the CDR3: TGTGCCAGCAGCCCTGGCCCCGACGGGGAGACCCAGTACTTC. Amino acid sequence: CASSPGPDGETQYF.

On this clone itself: Other nucleotide sequences in the sample specify the same CDR3. This chain connects TRBV5-1 to TRBJ2-2; no definite D call. Germline assignment: CDR1 SGHRS and CDR2 YFSETQ. V shed 0 bases and J shed 4 bases, with 7 bases lying between them. The CDR3 extends over 14 amino acids. CDR3 in DNA: TGCGCCAGCAGCTTGGGGACCTCCACCGGGGAGCTGTTTTTT. Residues: CASSLGTSTGELFF.

The chain uses TRBV19 and TRBJ1-3, with 9 bases identical to TRBD1. The CDR3 contains 15 residues. Germline CDR1 reads LNHDA; CDR2 reads SQIVND (reference sequence). The ends lost 9 bases at V and 7 bases at J; junction bases unmatched: 13. CDR3 bases: TGTGCCAGCCACAGCCGGGACAGGGAACGGAACACCATATATTTT. It translates to CASHSRDRERNTIYF.

This CDR3 is CASTPGPNYGYTF. The CDR3 DNA is TGTGCCAGTACCCCAGGGCCCAACTATGGCTACACCTTC. V usage is TRBV19 and J usage is TRBJ1-2; possible D gene TRBD1, 5 bases. The germline CDR1 and CDR2 sequences are LNHDA and SQIVND (reference sequence). V lost 7 bases and J 2 bases, leaving 11 bases between the germline ends. This CDR3 contains 13 residues.

The rearrangement links TRBV19 to TRBJ1-1; 8 nucleotides line up with TRBD1. This CDR3 spans 15 amino acids. The V gene's germline CDR1 is LNHDA and CDR2 SQIVND (reference sequence). V shed 3 bases, J shed 6 bases, and the junction held 9 bases outside the gene matches. CDR3 region: CASSIFSRGLAEAFF. CDR3 coding DNA: TGTGCCAGTAGTATCTTTTCCAGGGGGCTTGCTGAAGCTTTCTTT.

This clone was counted only a few times. The rearrangement joins TRBV19 to TRBJ2-3, with 11 bases that match TRBD2. The V segment lost 6 bases and the J segment 10 bases; nucleotides outside the gene matches: 9. Germline V lookup: CDR1 LNHDA, CDR2 SQIVND (reference sequence). The CDR3 runs 14 residues. The DNA of the CDR3 is TGTGCCAGTAGAGAAACTAGCGGGAGAGCTTCGCAGTATTTT. Its protein is CASRETSGRASQYF.

This clone has more than one count but fewer than ten. The chain couples TRBV7-9 to TRBJ2-2; D might be TRBD2 (5 bases). The V and J ends lost 5 bases and 5 bases respectively, with 12 bases between them. The CDR3 has 14 amino acids. Germline V CDR1 and CDR2: SEHNR, FQNEAQ (reference sequence). The CDR3 DNA is TGTGCCAGCAGCCCCGCGGGTCGAACCGGGGAGCTGTTTTTT. Amino acid sequence: CASSPAGRTGELFF.

In this sample, this clone turned up a few times. The V and J genes are TRBV5-4 and TRBJ2-1, with no clear D. The CDR3 spans 15 residues. Germline V gene sequence: CDR1 SGHNT, CDR2 YYREEE (reference sequence). V lost 1 base and J 9 bases, leaving 17 bases between the germline ends. The CDR3 DNA sequence: TGTGCCAGCAGCTTGCCCTCGCGCCTCCCAGGTGAGCAGTTCTTC. It translates to CASSLPSRLPGEQFF.

The V and J genes are TRBV7-3 and TRBJ2-1, with no clear D. Trimming removed 1 base from V and 7 bases from J, with 14 bases in between. CDR1 SGHTA and CDR2 FQGTGA come from the germline V gene. The CDR3 has 15 amino acids. CDR3 sequence: CASSLMADYVNEQFF. The CDR3 nucleotides read TGTGCCAGCAGCTTAATGGCGGATTATGTTAATGAGCAGTTCTTC.

The chain carries TRBV28 and TRBJ1-5; 7 bases align to TRBD1. With 2 bases clipped from V and 4 bases from J, the junction kept 8 bases outside the gene matches. Germline CDR1 and CDR2: MDHEN and SYDVKM. The CDR3 covers 16 residues. CDR3 in DNA: TGTGCCAGCAGTTTACTCGGGGACAGCAAAAATCAGCCCCAGCATTTT. Translating it yields CASSLLGDSKNQPQHF.

This clone was seen a few times. The V and J genes are TRBV2 and TRBJ2-5; D remains unclear. This CDR3 contains 14 residues. Trimming removed 4 bases at V and 0 bases at J, with 9 bases between. Germline CDR1 reads SNHLY; CDR2 reads FYNNEI. The CDR3 DNA reads as TGTGCCAGCAGTGCCGACTGGCACCAAGAGACCCAGTACTTC. Amino acids: CASSADWHQETQYF.

The chain has TRBV7-2 and TRBJ2-1, with D possibly TRBD2 on 5 matching bases. The CDR3 is made up of 15 amino acids. The ends were cut back, 0 bases at V and 7 bases at J, with 13 bases in the middle. CDR1 and CDR2 (germline): SGHTA, FQGNSA. As DNA, the CDR3 is TGTGCCAGCAGCTTAGCGCGTGTTCTAGCAAATGAGCAGTTCTTC. This translates into CASSLARVLANEQFF.

The chain carries TRBV5-6 and TRBJ2-1, with 12 bases lining up with TRBD2. The CDR3 covers 19 residues. V lost 0 bases, J lost 7 bases, and 14 bases stayed unmatched. Germline V gene data show CDR1 as SGHDT and CDR2 as YYEEEE. The CDR3 protein is CASSLERGLAGGLGNEQFF. The CDR3 coding sequence is TGTGCCAGCAGCTTGGAACGGGGCCTAGCGGGAGGGCTAGGGAATGAGCAGTTCTTC. Full variable domain (remainder filled in from reference TRBV5-6 and TRBJ2-1): DAGVTQSPTHLIKTRGQQVTLRCSPKSGHDTVSWYQQALGQGPQFIFQYYEEEERQRGNFPDRFSGHQFPNYSSELNVNALLLGDSALYLCASSLERGLAGGLGNEQFFGPGTRLTVL.

A few counts support this clone. The chain joins TRBV28 to TRBJ2-4, with TRBD2 identical over 14 bases. V gave up 6 bases and J gave up 4 bases; unmatched junction bases: 8. This CDR3 has 17 amino acids. CDR1 and CDR2 from the germline V gene are MDHEN and SYDVKM. In nucleotides, the CDR3 is TGTGCCAGCAGCAGCATCGGACTAGCGGGGGGAAAAAACATTCAGTACTTC. Its protein is CASSSIGLAGGKNIQYF.